This T cell receptor beta chain is drawn from a study of T-cell reconstitution after alpha-beta-depleted transplantation in children. Overall study results and limits: When one year had passed after transplant, most T-cell counts and diversity came from newly produced T cells. After transplant, at about two months, alpha-beta T cells were reportedly derived from several hundred expanded graft clones. Recipient T cells and thymic progenitors that survived were the source of the high TCRbeta diversity seen at day 60 in some patients.

The CDR3 is 15 amino acids. CDR1 LGHNA and CDR2 YSLEER come from the germline V gene. Trimming removed 1 base at V and 4 bases at J, with 13 bases between. This clonotype was picked up many times. The target antigen is unknown. A library of TCRbeta sequences, prepared with unique molecular identifiers, was generated. TCRdb processed the PCR reads anew with MiXCR; each CDR3 protein has one entry. Of tens of thousands of distinct CDR3 sequences listed, about 9% are singletons. This specimen was PBMCs, mostly from graft donor cells, taken 60 days after TCRalphabeta/CD19-depleted stem cell transplant. This TCR was sampled from a male patient between 2 and 10 years old who had a stem cell transplant for chronic granulomatous disease, so the T cells may come from the graft donor. This sequence joins TRBV4-3 and TRBJ1-1; possible D gene TRBD1, 6 bases. The CDR3 here is CASSQVEGVRTEAFF. The CDR3 coding sequence is TGCGCCAGCAGCCAAGTCGAGGGGGTCCGCACTGAAGCTTTCTTT.